The T cell receptor beta chain described here comes from a study of blood T cell repertoires in COVID-19 (dated by TCRdb to 2019 to 2021). A note on the overall study: Samples covering the acute and convalescent phases of COVID-19 were provided by collaborators in the United States, Italy and Spain. The material from the prospective study consisted of cDNA or gDNA derived from T cells, B-cell-depleted T cells, or PBMCs. Deeply sampled blood TCRbeta repertoires from subjects exposed to, actively infected with, or recovered from COVID-19 were included in the dataset. The repertoires were made available in a free public database intended to serve as a resource for research on the immune response to SARS-CoV-2. Samples came from the ongoing ImmuneRACE study (first 160 participants) plus 1,254 subjects from 6 global collaborators. Nearly every sample came with metadata listing a de-identified subject ID, COVID-19 status, age in years and sex. Where HLA class I and class II types were available, the types were taken from metadata supplied by the sample provider, not from assay-based typing.

The collaborating institutions used their own protocols to collect whole blood in K2EDTA tubes. For TCRbeta analysis, collaborators shipped samples as frozen whole blood, isolated PBMCs, or DNA extracted from either of those sample types. General study outcomes and caveats: Clinical and demographic metadata were provided uncurated, with the amount varying by source and participant.

From V the trimming removes 0 bases and from J it removes 5 bases, while the gene matches leave 4 bases of the junction unaccounted for. The CDR3 covers 15 residues, taking in both the cysteine and the phenylalanine. CDR3 DNA is the only sequence kept; it has 45 bases, read in frame from the first base. Per the germline V gene, LGHNA is the CDR1 and YSLEER is the CDR2. TCRbeta CDR3 regions were amplified from genomic DNA by means of the immunoSEQ Assay, a bias-controlled multiplex PCR. The paper's data handling went like this. The number of nucleated cells in each sample was estimated by amplification of reference gene primers within the assay. Sequence reads were collapsed and filtered to measure the absolute abundance of every unique TCRbeta CDR3 rearrangement. For each sample, productive Simpson clonality was calculated as the square root of Simpson's diversity index over productive rearrangements. Entries here come from immuneACCESS through TCRdb and include only in-frame sequences with V and J called. Some clones fail to appear in such tables; in the studies checked, an unresolved V gene covers under half of the shortfall, and the cause of the remainder is unknown. The V and J calls and clone size were taken over from that table, and D and trimming were inferred from the DNA. A total of about 15,000 clones appear in this sample, approximately 86% of them only once. About 18% of the sample is taken by the ten largest.

This clone occurred once. This receptor's antigen is unknown. No base quality information exists; no much larger clone differs at one position. Recombination connected TRBV4-3 to TRBJ2-1, and 7 junctional nucleotides match TRBD1. The receptor's source is a human donor in a cohort sampled during active COVID-19. Sequenced: peripheral blood. In nucleotide form, the sequence is TGCGCCAGCAGCCAAGATGGGACAGTGGACAATGAGCAGTTCTTC. The resulting protein is CASSQDGTVDNEQFF.